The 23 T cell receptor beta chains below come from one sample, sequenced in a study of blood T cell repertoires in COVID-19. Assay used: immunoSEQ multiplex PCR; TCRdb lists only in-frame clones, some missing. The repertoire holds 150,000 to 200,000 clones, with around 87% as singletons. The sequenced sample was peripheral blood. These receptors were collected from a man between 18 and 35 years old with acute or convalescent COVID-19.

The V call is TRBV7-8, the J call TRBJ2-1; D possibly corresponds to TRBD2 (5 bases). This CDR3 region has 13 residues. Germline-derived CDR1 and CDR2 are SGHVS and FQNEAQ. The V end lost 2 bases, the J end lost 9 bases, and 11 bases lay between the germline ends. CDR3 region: CASSLISVLEQFF. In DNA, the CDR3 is TGTGCCAGCAGCTTAATTAGCGTTCTTGAGCAGTTCTTC.

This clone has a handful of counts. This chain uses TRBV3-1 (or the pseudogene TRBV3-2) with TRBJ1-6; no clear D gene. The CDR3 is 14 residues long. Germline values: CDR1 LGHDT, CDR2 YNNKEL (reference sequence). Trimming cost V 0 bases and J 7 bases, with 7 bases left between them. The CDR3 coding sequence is TGTGCCAGCAGCCAAGATGGGAGGAATTCACCCCTCCACTTT. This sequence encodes CASSQDGRNSPLHF.

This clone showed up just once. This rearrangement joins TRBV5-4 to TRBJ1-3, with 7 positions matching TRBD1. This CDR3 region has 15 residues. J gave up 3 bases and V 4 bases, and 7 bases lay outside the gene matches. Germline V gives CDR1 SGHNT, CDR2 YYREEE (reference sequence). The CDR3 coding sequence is TGTGCCAGCAGCCCCGACAGGGATATTGGAAACACCATATATTTT. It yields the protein CASSPDRDIGNTIYF. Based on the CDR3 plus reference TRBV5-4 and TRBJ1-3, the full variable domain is ETGVTQSPTHLIKTRGQQVTLRCSSQSGHNTVSWYQQALGQGPQFIFQYYREEENGRGNFPPRFSGLQFPNYSSELNVNALELDDSALYLCASSPDRDIGNTIYFGEGSWLTVV.

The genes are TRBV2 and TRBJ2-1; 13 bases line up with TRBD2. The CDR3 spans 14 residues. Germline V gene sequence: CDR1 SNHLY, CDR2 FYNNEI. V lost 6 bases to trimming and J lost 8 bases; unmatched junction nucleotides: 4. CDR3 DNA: TGTGCCAGCAGCTGGACTAGCGGGGGCCATGAGCAGTTCTTC. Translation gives CASSWTSGGHEQFF.

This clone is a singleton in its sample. The CDR3 loop reads CASSVDGGGNQPQHF. In nucleotides, the CDR3 is TGTGCCAGCAGCGTAGATGGAGGGGGCAATCAGCCCCAGCATTTT. The chain combines TRBV9 with TRBJ1-5; D might be TRBD1 (5 bases). This CDR3 is 15 amino acids long. Trimming removed 0 bases at V and 2 bases at J, with 9 bases between. In germline, CDR1 is SGDLS, CDR2 YYNGEE.

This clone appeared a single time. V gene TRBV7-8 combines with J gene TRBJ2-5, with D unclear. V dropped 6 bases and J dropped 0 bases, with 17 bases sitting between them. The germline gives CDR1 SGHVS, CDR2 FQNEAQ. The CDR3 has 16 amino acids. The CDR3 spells CASSLGIGANQETQYF. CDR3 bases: TGTGCCAGCAGTCTCGGAATAGGAGCCAACCAAGAGACCCAGTACTTC.

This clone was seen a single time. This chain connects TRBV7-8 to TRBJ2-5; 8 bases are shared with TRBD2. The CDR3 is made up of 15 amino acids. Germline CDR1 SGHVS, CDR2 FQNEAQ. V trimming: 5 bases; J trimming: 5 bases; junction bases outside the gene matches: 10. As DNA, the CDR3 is TGTGCCAGCAGCCGGCTTTGGCGGGGGGCGGAGACCCAGTACTTC. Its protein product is CASSRLWRGAETQYF.

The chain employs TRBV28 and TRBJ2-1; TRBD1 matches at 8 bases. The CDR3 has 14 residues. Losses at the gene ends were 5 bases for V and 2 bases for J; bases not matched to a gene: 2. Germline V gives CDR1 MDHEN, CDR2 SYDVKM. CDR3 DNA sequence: TGTGCCAGCAGTCTACAGGGGGCCTACAATGAGCAGTTCTTC. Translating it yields CASSLQGAYNEQFF. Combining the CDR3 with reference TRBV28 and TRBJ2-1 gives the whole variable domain DVKVTQSSRYLVKRTGEKVFLECVQDMDHENMFWYRQDPGLGLRLIYFSYDVKMKEKGDIPEGYSVSREKKERFSLILESASTNQTSMYLCASSLQGAYNEQFFGPGTRLTVL.

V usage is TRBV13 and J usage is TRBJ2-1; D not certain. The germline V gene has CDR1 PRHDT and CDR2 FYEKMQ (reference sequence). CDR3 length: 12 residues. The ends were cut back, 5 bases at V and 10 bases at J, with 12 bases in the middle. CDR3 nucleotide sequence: TGTGCCAGCAGCGCGGAATTGAGAGAGCAGTTCTTC. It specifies CASSAELREQFF. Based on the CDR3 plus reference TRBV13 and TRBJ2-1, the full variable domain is AAGVIQSPRHLIKEKRETATLKCYPIPRHDTVYWYQQGPGQDPQFLISFYEKMQSDKGSIPDRFSAQQFSDYHSELNMSSLELGDSALYFCASSAELREQFFGPGTRLTVL.

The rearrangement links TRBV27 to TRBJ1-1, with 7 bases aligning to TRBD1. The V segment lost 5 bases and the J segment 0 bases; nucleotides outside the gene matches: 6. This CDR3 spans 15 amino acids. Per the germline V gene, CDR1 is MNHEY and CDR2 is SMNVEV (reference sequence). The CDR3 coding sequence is TGTGCCAGCAGTCTGCGGACAGGCTTGAACACTGAAGCTTTCTTT. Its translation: CASSLRTGLNTEAFF.

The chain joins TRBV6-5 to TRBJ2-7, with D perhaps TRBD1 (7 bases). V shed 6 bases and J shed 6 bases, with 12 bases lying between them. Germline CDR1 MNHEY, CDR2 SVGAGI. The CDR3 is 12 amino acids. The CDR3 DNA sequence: TGTGCCAGCAGCTCAGGGGGAGGCGAGCAGTACGTC. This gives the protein CASSSGGGEQYV.

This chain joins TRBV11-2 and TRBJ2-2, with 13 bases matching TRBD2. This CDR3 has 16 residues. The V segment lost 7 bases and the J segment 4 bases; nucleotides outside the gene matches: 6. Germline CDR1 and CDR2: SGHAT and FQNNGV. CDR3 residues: CASITTSGGTTGELFF. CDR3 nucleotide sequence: TGTGCCAGCATCACGACTAGCGGGGGGACCACCGGGGAGCTGTTTTTT.

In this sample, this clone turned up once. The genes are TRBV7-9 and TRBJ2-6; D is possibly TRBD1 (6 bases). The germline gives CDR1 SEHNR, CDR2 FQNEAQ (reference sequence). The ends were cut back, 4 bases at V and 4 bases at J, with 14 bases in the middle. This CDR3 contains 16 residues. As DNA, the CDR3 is TGTGCCAGCAGCTCTACAGGGACCTCGGGGGCCAACGTCCTGACTTTC. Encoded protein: CASSSTGTSGANVLTF.

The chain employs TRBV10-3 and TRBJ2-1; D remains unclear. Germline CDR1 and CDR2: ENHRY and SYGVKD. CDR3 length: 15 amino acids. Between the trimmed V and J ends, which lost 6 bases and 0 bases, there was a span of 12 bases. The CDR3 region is CAIRFSGDSYNEQFF. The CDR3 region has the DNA TGTGCCATCAGATTTTCCGGAGACTCCTACAATGAGCAGTTCTTC.

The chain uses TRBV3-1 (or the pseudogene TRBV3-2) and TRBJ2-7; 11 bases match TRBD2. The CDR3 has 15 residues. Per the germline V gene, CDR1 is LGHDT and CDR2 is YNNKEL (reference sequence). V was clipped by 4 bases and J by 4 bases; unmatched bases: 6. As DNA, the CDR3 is TGTGCCAGCAGCCTACTAGCGGGGGAACTATACGAGCAGTACTTC. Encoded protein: CASSLLAGELYEQYF.

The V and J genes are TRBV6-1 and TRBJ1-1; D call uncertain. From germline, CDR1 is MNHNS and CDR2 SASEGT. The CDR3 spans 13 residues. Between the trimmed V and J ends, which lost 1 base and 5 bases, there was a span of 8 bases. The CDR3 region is CASSEGGGTEAFF. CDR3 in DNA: TGTGCCAGCAGTGAAGGGGGAGGAACTGAAGCTTTCTTT.

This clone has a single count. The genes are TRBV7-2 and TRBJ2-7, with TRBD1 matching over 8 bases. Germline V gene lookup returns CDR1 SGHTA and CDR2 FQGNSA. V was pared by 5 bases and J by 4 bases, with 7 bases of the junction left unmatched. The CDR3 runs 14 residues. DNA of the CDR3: TGTGCCAGCAGCCAACAACAGGGGGGTTACGAGCAGTACTTC. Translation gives CASSQQQGGYEQYF.

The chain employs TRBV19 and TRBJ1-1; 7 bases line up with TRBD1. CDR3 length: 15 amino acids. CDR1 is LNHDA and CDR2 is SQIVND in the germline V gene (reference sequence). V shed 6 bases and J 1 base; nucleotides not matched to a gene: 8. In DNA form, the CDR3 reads TGTGCCAGTAGAGAAGATCGGACAGGGAACACTGAAGCTTTCTTT. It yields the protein CASREDRTGNTEAFF.

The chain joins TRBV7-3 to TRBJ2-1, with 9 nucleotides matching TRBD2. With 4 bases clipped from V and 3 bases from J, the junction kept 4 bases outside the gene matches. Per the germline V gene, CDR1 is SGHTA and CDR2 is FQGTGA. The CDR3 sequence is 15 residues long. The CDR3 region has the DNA TGTGCCAGCAGCTCGTTAGCGGGGGACTACAATGAGCAGTTCTTC. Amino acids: CASSSLAGDYNEQFF.

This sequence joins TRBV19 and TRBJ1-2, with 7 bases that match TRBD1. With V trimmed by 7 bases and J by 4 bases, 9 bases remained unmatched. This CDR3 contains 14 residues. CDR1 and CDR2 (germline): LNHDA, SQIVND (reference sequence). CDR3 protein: CASTPTGFRYGYTF. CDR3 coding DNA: TGTGCCAGTACTCCGACAGGGTTTCGCTATGGCTACACCTTC.

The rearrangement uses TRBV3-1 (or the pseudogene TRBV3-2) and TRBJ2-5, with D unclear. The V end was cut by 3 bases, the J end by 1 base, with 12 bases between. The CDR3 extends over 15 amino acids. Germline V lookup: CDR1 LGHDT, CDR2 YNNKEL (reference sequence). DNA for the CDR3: TGTGCCAGCAGCCACCCCCCGTGGCTCCAAGAGACCCAGTACTTC. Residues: CASSHPPWLQETQYF.

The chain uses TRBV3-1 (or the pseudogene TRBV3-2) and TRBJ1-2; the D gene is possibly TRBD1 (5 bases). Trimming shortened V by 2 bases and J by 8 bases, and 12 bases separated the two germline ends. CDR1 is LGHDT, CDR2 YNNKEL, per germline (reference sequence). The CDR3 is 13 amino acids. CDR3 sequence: CASSQRGASGYTF. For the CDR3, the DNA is TGTGCCAGCAGCCAAAGGGGCGCGAGCGGCTACACCTTC.

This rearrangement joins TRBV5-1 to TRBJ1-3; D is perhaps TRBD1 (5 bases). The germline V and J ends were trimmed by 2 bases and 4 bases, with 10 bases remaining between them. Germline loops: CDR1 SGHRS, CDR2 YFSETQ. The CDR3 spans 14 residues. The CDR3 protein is CASSFSGLGNTIYF. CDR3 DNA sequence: TGCGCCAGCAGCTTCTCAGGGCTGGGAAACACCATATATTTT.